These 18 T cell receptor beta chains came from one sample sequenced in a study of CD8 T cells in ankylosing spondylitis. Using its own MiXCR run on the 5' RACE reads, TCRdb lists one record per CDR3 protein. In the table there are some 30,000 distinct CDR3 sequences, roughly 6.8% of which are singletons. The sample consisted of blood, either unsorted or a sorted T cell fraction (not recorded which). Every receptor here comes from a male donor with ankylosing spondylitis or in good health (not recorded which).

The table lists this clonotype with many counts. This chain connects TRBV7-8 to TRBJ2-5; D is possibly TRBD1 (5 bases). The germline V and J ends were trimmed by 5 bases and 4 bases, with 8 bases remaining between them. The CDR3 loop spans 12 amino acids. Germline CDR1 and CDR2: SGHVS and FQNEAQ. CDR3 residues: CASSLRGETQYF. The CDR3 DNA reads TGTGCCAGCAGCCTTAGGGGAGAGACCCAGTACTTC.

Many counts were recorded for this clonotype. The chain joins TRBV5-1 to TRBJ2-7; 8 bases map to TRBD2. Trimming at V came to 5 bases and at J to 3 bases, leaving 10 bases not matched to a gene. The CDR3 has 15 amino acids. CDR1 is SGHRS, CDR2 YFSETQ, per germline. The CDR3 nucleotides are TGCGCCAGCAGACCGTCGACGGGAGGGATCTACGAGCAGTACTTC. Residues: CASRPSTGGIYEQYF. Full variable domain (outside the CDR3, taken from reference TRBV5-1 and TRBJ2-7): KAGVTQTPRYLIKTRGQQVTLSCSPISGHRSVSWYQQTPGQGLQFLFEYFSETQRNKGNFPGRFSGRQFSNSRSEMNVSTLELGDSALYLCASRPSTGGIYEQYFGPGTRLTVT.

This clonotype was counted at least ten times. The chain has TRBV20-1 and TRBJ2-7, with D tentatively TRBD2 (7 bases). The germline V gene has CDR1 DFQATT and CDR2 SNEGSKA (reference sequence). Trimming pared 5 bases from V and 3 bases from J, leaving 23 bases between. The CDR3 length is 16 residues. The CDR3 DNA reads TGCAGTGCTGTTACTAGCGCCAAAGGGGGGTTCTACGAGCAGTACTTC. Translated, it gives CSAVTSAKGGFYEQYF.

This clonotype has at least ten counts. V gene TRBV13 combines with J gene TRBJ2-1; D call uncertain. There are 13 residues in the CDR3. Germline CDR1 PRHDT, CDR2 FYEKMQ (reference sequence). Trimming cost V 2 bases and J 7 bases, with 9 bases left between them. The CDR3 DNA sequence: TGTGCCAGCAGCTTAAGGGTAGAGAATGAGCAGTTCTTC. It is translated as CASSLRVENEQFF.

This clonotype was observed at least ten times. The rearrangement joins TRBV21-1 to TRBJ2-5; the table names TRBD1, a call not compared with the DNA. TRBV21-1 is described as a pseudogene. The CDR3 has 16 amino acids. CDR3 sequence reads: CASSKEPTGGGETQYF. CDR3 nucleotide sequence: TGTGCCAGCAGCAAAGAACCCACAGGGGGCGGAGAGACCCAGTACTTC.

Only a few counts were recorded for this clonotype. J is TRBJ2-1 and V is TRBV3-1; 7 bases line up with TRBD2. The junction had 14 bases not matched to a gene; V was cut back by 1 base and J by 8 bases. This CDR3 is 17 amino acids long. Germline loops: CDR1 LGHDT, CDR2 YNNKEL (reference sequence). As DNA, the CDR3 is TGTGCCAGCAGCCAAGGACTGCGAGCGGGATCGCGGCATGAGCAGTTCTTC. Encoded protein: CASSQGLRAGSRHEQFF.

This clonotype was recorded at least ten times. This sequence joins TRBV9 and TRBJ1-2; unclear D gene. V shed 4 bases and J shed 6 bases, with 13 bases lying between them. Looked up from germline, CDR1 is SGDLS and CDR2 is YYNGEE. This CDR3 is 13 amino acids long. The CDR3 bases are TGTGCCAGCAGCCCGGACCTCTGGGATGGCTACACCTTC. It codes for CASSPDLWDGYTF.

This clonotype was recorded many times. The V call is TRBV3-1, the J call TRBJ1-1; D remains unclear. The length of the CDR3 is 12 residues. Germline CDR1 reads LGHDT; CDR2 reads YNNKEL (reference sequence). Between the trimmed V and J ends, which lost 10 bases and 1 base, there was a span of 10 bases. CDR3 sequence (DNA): TGTGCCACCCAGGCAGGGAACACTGAAGCTTTCTTT. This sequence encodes CATQAGNTEAFF.

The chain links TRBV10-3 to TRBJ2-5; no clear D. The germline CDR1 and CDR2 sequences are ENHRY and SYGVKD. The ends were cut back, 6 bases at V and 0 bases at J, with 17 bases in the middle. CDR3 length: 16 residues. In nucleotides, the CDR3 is TGTGCCATCAGCCCTGGGCTCGTTTGGTACCAAGAGACCCAGTACTTC. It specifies CAISPGLVWYQETQYF.

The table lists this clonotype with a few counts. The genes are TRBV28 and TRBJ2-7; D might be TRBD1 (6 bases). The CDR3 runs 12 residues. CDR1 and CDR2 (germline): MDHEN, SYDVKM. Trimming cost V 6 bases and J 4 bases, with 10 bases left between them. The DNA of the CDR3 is TGTGCCAGCAGCCGGACAGTTTACGAGCAGTACTTC. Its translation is CASSRTVYEQYF. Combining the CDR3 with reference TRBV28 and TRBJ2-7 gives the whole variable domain DVKVTQSSRYLVKRTGEKVFLECVQDMDHENMFWYRQDPGLGLRLIYFSYDVKMKEKGDIPEGYSVSREKKERFSLILESASTNQTSMYLCASSRTVYEQYFGPGTRLTVT.

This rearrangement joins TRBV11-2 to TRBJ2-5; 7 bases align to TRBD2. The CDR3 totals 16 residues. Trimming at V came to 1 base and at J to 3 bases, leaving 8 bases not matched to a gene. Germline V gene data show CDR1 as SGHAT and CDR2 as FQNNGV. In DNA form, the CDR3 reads TGTGCCAGCAGCTTAGCCCGAGGACTAGGGAAAGAGACCCAGTACTTC. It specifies CASSLARGLGKETQYF.

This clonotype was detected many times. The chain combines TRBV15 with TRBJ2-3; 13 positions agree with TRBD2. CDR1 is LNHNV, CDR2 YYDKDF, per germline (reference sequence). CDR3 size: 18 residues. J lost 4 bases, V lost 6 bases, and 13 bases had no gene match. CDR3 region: CATRTPGLAGVFADTQYF. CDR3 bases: TGTGCCACCAGGACACCCGGACTAGCGGGAGTATTCGCAGATACGCAGTATTTT.

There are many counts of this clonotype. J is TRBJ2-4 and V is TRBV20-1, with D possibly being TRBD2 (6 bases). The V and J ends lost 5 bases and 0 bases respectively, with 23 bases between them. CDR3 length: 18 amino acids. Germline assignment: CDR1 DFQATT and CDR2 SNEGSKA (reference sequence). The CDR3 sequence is CSAGPGDRRNLAKNIQYF. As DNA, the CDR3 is TGCAGTGCTGGGCCGGGGGACCGTCGAAATTTAGCCAAAAACATTCAGTACTTC.

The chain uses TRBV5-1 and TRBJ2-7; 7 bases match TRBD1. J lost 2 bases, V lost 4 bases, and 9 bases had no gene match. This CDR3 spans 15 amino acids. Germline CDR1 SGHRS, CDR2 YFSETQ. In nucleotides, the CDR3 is TGCGCCAGCAGCCCGGGGACAGTCCATCCCTACGAGCAGTACTTC. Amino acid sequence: CASSPGTVHPYEQYF.

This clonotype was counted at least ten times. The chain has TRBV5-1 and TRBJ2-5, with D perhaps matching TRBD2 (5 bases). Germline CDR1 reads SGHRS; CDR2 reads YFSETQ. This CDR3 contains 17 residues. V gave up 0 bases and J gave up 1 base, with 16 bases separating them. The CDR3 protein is CASSLAFTEDFQETQYF. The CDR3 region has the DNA TGCGCCAGCAGCTTGGCCTTCACGGAGGACTTCCAAGAGACCCAGTACTTC.

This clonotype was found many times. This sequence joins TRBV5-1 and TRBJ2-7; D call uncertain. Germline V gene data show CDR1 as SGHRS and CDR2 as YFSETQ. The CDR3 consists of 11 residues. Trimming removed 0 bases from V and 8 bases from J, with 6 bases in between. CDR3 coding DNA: TGCGCCAGCAGCTTGGGTGGGCAGCAGTACTTC. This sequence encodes CASSLGGQQYF.

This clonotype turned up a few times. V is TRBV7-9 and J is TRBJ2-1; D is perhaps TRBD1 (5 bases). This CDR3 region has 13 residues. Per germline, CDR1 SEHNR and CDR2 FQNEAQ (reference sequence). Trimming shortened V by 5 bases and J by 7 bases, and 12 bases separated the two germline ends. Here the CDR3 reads CASSRFQGNEQFF. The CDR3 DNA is TGTGCCAGCAGCCGGTTTCAGGGTAATGAGCAGTTCTTC.

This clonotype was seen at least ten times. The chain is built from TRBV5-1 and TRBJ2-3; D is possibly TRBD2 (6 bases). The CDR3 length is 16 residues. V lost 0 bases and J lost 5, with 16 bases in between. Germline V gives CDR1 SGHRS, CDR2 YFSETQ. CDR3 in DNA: TGCGCCAGCAGCTTGGCGGGCCGGGAGCATATAGATACGCAGTATTTT. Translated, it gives CASSLAGREHIDTQYF.